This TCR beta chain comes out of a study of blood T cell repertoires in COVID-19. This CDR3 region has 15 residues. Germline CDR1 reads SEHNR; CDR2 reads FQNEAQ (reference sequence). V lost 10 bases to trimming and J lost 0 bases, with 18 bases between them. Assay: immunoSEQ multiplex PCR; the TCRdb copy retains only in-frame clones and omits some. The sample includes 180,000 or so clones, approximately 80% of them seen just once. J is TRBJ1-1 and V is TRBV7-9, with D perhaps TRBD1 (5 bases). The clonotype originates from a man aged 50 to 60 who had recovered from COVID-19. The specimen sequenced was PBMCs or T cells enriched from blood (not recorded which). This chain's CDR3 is CANDGVGGVNTEAFF. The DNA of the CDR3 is TGTGCCAACGACGGGGTTGGAGGGGTGAACACTGAAGCTTTCTTT.